This TCR beta chain is from a study of blood T cell repertoires in COVID-19. Study-level background: Samples taken during acute and convalescent COVID-19 were collected in the United States, Italy and Spain. PBMCs, B-cell-depleted T cells, or T cells were the source of the cDNA or gDNA that made up the material.

V dropped 4 bases and J dropped 1 base, with 11 bases sitting between them. CDR1 is SGHRS, CDR2 YFSETQ, per germline. CDR3 length equals 14 residues. Authors' analysis steps: By means of reference gene primer amplification, nucleated cell counts were estimated. Generated by immunoSEQ multiplex PCR, the TCRdb table keeps only in-frame clones and is missing some. Clonal size and the V and J genes are those of that table, whereas D and trimming came from the DNA. The repertoire holds some 400,000 clones, with around 91% as singletons. The sequence was collected from a young man with active or convalescent COVID-19. The chain couples TRBV5-1 to TRBJ1-1; TRBD1 might be the D (5 bases). Sample: peripheral blood. In DNA form, the CDR3 reads TGCGCCAGCAGCCCGAGTACAGGGAACACTGAAGCTTTCTTT. It translates to CASSPSTGNTEAFF.